This TCR beta chain appears in the sequencing data of a study of blood T cell repertoires in COVID-19. CDR3 length: 15 amino acids. Looked up from germline, CDR1 is SNHLY and CDR2 is FYNNEI. Trimming pared 6 bases from V and 2 bases from J, leaving 16 bases between. Only in-frame clones appear in the TCRdb table, and some are missing; sequencing was by immunoSEQ multiplex PCR. The top ten clones hold less than 9.5% of a sample with roughly 150,000 clones, over 65% of them seen once. The receptor's source is a man aged 60 to 69 with acute or convalescent COVID-19. The rearrangement joins TRBV2 to TRBJ1-1, with a tentative D call TRBD1 (6 bases). Input material: peripheral blood. The DNA of the CDR3 is TGTGCCAGCAGCGTTCGACAGGTATATAACACTGAAGCTTTCTTT. As protein: CASSVRQVYNTEAFF.